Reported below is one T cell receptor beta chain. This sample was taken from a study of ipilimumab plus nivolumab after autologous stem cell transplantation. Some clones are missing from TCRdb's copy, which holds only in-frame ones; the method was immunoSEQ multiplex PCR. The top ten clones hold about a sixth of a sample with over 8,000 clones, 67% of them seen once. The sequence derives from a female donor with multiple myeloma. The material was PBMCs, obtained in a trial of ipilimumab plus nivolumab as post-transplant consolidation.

The CDR3 here is CAWRGYFTGELFF. CDR3 nucleotides: TGTGCCTGGAGAGGTTACTTCACCGGGGAGCTGTTTTTT. The chain carries TRBV30 and TRBJ2-2; no reliable D call. The V gene's germline CDR1 is GTSNPN and CDR2 SVGIG (reference sequence). The CDR3 is 13 amino acids. Trimming took off 3 bases at V and 4 bases at J, with 9 bases between the two ends.